This TCR beta chain was obtained from a study of shared clonotypes between healthy human individuals. Study background: Serving as donors were a couple of women and a few men, whose ages spanned 18 to 49. Study-wide results and caveats: Around 5% of naive CD4 clonotypes were shared across four donors. Non-shared clonotypes showed lower generation probabilities than clonotypes common to all four donors.

As regards this clone: As yet, its antigen is unknown.

Sequencing used immunoSEQ multiplex PCR; TCRdb keeps in-frame clones, though not all of them. The profile shows 1.6 million or so clones, about 98.5% of them singletons. Participating donors were healthy, HIV-negative adults free of recent acute infections or vaccinations. The sequence derives from a man aged 25-40 years in good health. The specimen was naive CD4+ T cells sorted from blood. Regarding subset: CD45RA+ positively selected.

The CDR3 nucleotides are TGTGCCAGCAGCGGCGAACTAGCGGGACCCACCGATACGCAGTATTTT. Its translation: CASSGELAGPTDTQYF. The genes are TRBV7-6 and TRBJ2-3; 10 bases are shared with TRBD2. Germline V gene data show CDR1 as SGHVS and CDR2 as FNYEAQ. Trimming removed 5 bases from V and 6 bases from J; junction bases left unmatched: 11. The CDR3 is 16 amino acids.